A selection of T cell receptor beta chains follows, all from one sample in a study of cytomegalovirus exposure and HLA in healthy donors. Only in-frame clones appear in the TCRdb table, and some are missing; sequencing was by immunoSEQ multiplex PCR. This sample carries about 190,000 clones, 83% of them seen once, and the ten largest clones take 1.5% to 2%. Sequencing was carried out using PBMCs. The source of these receptors is a man aged 40-49 years in good health and CMV-seropositive. Both conserved end residues are part of each CDR3. The order of the fields is clone size, J gene, V gene, D gene, CDR3 DNA, CDR3 protein. D genes are given only for firm matches. Size values are once, few and many counts, or a class for expanded clones, and some rows have none.

>-|TRBJ1-4|TRBV19|-
TGTGCCAGTAGTACCGAACAGGGTTATAATGAAAAACTGTTTTTT
CASSTEQGYNEKLFF
>-|TRBJ2-1|TRBV6-5|-
TGTGCCAGCAGCCTAGGGAGGAATGAGCAGTTCTTC
CASSLGRNEQFF
>-|TRBJ2-7|TRBV28|TRBD1
TGTGCCAGCAATCGACAGGGGGCGCGTATCGAGCAGTACTTC
CASNRQGARIEQYF
>-|TRBJ1-1|TRBV5-1|TRBD1
TGCGCCAGCAGCACACGGACAGGGCTAACTGAAGCTTTCTTT
CASSTRTGLTEAFF
>-|TRBJ1-3|TRBV11-2|-
TGTGCCAGCAGCTTAGATCAAGGATGGGGCAAACGGAACACCATATATTTT
CASSLDQGWGKRNTIYF
>-|TRBJ2-2|TRBV9|-
TGTGCCAGCAGCCCAGATTTAACCGGGGAGCTGTTTTTT
CASSPDLTGELFF
>-|TRBJ2-5|TRBV5-1|-
TGCGCCAGCCACAGGACGGATATTCAAGAGACCCAGTACTTC
CASHRTDIQETQYF
>-|TRBJ2-7|TRBV15|-
TGTGCCACCAGCCGTGGCAGATACTACGAGCAGTACTTC
CATSRGRYYEQYF
>once|TRBJ2-1|TRBV6-1|-
TGTGCCAGCACCCAAGGGGGGGGTGAGCAGTTCTTC
CASTQGGGEQFF
>-|TRBJ2-3|TRBV7-6|TRBD1
TGTGCCAGCAGCTCAGGACAGGGCACAGATACGCAGTATTTT
CASSSGQGTDTQYF
>-|TRBJ2-7|TRBV5-4|TRBD2
TGTGCCAGCAGCTTGGATCTAGCGGGAAGGGAGCAGTACTTC
CASSLDLAGREQYF
>-|TRBJ1-2|TRBV7-9|-
TGTGCCAGCAGCTTTGGCCCCAGGAACCATGGCTACACCTTC
CASSFGPRNHGYTF
>-|TRBJ1-3|TRBV27|-
TGTGCCAGCAGTTTATTTCTCTCTGGGCCGACCTCTGGAAACACCATATATTTT
CASSLFLSGPTSGNTIYF
>-|TRBJ2-2|TRBV7-9|TRBD2
TGTGCCAGCAGTCTAGCGGGACTTAACACCGGGGAGCTGTTTTTT
CASSLAGLNTGELFF
>once|TRBJ1-1|TRBV7-8|TRBD1
TGTGCCAGCGTCGACAGGGACGGGGTGGAAGGGGGCACTGAAGCTTTCTTT
CASVDRDGVEGGTEAFF
>-|TRBJ2-1|TRBV11-3|-
TGTGCCAGCAGTAACAGACAATACAATGAGCAGTTCTTC
CASSNRQYNEQFF
>-|TRBJ2-7|TRBV20-1|-
TGCAGTGCTAGAGGCCCGGGCGAGCAGTACTTC
CSARGPGEQYF
>-|TRBJ2-5|TRBV4-2|-
TGTGCCAGCAGCCAAGATCTTAGGGGGGGAGCGAAACAAGAGACCCAGTACTTC
CASSQDLRGGAKQETQYF
>once|TRBJ1-1|TRBV28|-
TGTGCCAGCAGTTTTCCCTTGAACACTGAAGCTTTCTTT
CASSFPLNTEAFF
>-|TRBJ2-3|TRBV27|-
TGTGCCACAGGGGCCCTCGCGGGAGATCTCGATACGCAGTATTTT
CATGALAGDLDTQYF
>once|TRBJ1-2|TRBV5-6|-
TGTGCCAGCAGCCTGACAGGCCCTCTTAACTATGGCTACACCTTC
CASSLTGPLNYGYTF
>-|TRBJ2-7|TRBV30|-
TGTGCCTGGAGTGTACGGGGAACGTTCGGGGGCGAGCAGTACTTC
CAWSVRGTFGGEQYF
>-|TRBJ1-5|TRBV7-2|-
TGTGCCAGCAGCGATTTGAGGGAGTCGGGTCCCCAGCATTTT
CASSDLRESGPQHF
>-|TRBJ2-4|TRBV5-1|TRBD1
TGCGCCAGCAGCTTGGGGCTGGGCGACAGGGCTTCAAACATTCAGTACTTC
CASSLGLGDRASNIQYF
>-|TRBJ1-1|TRBV7-6|-
TGTGCCAGCAGCCGACTTGGGGGGACTGAAGCTTTCTTT
CASSRLGGTEAFF
>-|TRBJ1-4|TRBV30|TRBD1
TGTGCCTGGAACCCCGCCGGGACAGCTAATGAAAAACTGTTTTTT
CAWNPAGTANEKLFF
>-|TRBJ2-3|TRBV27|-
TGTGCCAGCAGTTTAGCAGTCCCAACAGATACGCAGTATTTT
CASSLAVPTDTQYF
>-|TRBJ2-7|TRBV2|-
TGTGCCAGCAGCCAGGACAATACGTACGAGCAGTACTTC
CASSQDNTYEQYF